The 22 T cell receptor beta chains reported below all come from one sample, sequenced in a study of CD8+CD57+ T cells in acquired aplastic anemia. The template for TCR beta VDJ and CDR3 sequence profiling was genomic DNA. TCRdb reprocessed the reads via MiXCR and lists one record per CDR3 protein. The sample carries approximately 98,000 distinct CDR3 sequences, around half recorded once. Sequences were obtained from sorted CD4+, CD8+, or CD8+CD57+ T cells (not recorded which) from PBMCs. The receptors originated from a human donor in good health, serving as a control.

This clonotype was counted a single time. A much larger clonotype is one base distant, so this may be a read error. In this CDR3 the conserved last residue, phenylalanine or tryptophan, is missing, so a read error is likely. This chain connects TRBV4-3 to TRBJ1-3; a possible D gene is TRBD1 (5 bases). Germline V gene sequence: CDR1 LGHNA, CDR2 YSLEER. This CDR3 contains 14 residues. Trimming took off 6 bases at V and 2 bases at J, with 11 bases between the two ends. CDR3 residues: CASRDAGPGNTIYL. CDR3 DNA: TGCGCCAGCAGGGACGCGGGGCCTGGAAACACCATATATCTT.

The CDR3 region has the DNA TGTGCCAGTAGTGGCTATGGCTACACCTTC. Translation gives CASSGYGYTF. The chain links TRBV19 to TRBJ1-2; D not resolved. The V end lost 5 bases, the J end lost 4 bases, and 2 bases lay between the germline ends. This CDR3 contains 10 residues. Germline V gene lookup returns CDR1 LNHDA and CDR2 SQIVND (reference sequence).

The V gene is TRBV24-1, the J gene TRBJ2-1; 8 bases match TRBD1. Germline values: CDR1 KGHDR, CDR2 SFDVKD. V gave up 4 bases and J gave up 4 bases; unmatched junction bases: 8. This CDR3 contains 16 residues. The CDR3 coding sequence is TGTGCCACCAGTGAGCGGACAGGGTCGAGGTACAATGAGCAGTTCTTC. Encoded protein: CATSERTGSRYNEQFF.

V is TRBV7-6 and J is TRBJ2-7, with 10 bases matching TRBD2. The CDR3 length is 14 residues. The V gene end was trimmed by 5 bases and the J gene end by 4 bases; junction bases not matched to a gene: 5. Germline CDR1 and CDR2: SGHVS and FNYEAQ. The DNA for the CDR3 is TGTGCCAGCAGCCTTACTAGCGGGGAGTACGAGCAGTACTTC. It translates to CASSLTSGEYEQYF.

This clonotype was detected many times. The chain is built from TRBV27 and TRBJ1-2; no definite D call. The V gene's germline CDR1 is MNHEY and CDR2 SMNVEV (reference sequence). This CDR3 comprises 14 residues. Deletions cut 4 bases from V and 6 bases from J, with 15 bases between. The CDR3 here is CASSSGQFVHGYTF. The CDR3 coding sequence is TGTGCCAGCAGTTCGGGCCAGTTCGTCCATGGCTACACCTTC.

This clonotype was counted many times. The chain employs TRBV24-1 and TRBJ2-6, with D uncertain. Germline V lookup: CDR1 KGHDR, CDR2 SFDVKD. This CDR3 is 13 amino acids long. Trimming removed 7 bases from V and 2 bases from J, with 5 bases in between. CDR3 amino acids: CATRPAGANVLTF. The DNA of the CDR3 is TGTGCCACCAGGCCTGCTGGGGCCAACGTCCTGACTTTC.

This clonotype was seen ten or more times. The chain is built from TRBV5-5 and TRBJ2-3; the D gene is possibly TRBD1 (6 bases). V was clipped by 5 bases and J by 0 bases, with 13 bases between them. The CDR3 is 15 residues long. Germline CDR1 and CDR2: SGHKS and YYEKEE (reference sequence). CDR3: CASRPGHTSTDTQYF. In DNA, the CDR3 is TGTGCCAGCAGACCGGGACACACTAGCACAGATACGCAGTATTTT.

This clonotype was detected only a few times. The chain recombines TRBV19 with TRBJ1-2, with 8 positions matching TRBD1. Germline V gene data show CDR1 as LNHDA and CDR2 as SQIVND (reference sequence). After removal of 9 bases from V and 4 bases from J, the junction contained 7 bases not matched to a gene. There are 13 residues in the CDR3. In DNA form, the CDR3 reads TGTGCCAGCGATCGGACAGGGAGCTATGGCTACACCTTC. Protein product: CASDRTGSYGYTF.

In this sample, this clonotype turned up many times. V is TRBV4-1 and J is TRBJ1-1; unclear D gene. Germline assignment: CDR1 MGHRA and CDR2 YSYEKL. The germline V and J ends were trimmed by 0 bases and 6 bases, with 11 bases remaining between them. CDR3 size: 14 residues. CDR3 sequence reads: CASSQDELASEAFF. The CDR3 DNA sequence: TGCGCCAGCAGCCAAGATGAACTAGCCTCTGAAGCTTTCTTT.

Concerning this clonotype itself: One base away lies a much larger clone, so this may be a sequencing read error. V and J are TRBV5-1 and TRBJ2-3; 12 nucleotides agree with TRBD2. The CDR3 loop spans 15 amino acids. Trimming removed 3 bases from V and 7 bases from J; junction bases left unmatched: 6. CDR1 is SGHRS, CDR2 YFSETQ, per germline. For the CDR3, the DNA is TGCGCCAGCAGCTCCGCTAGCGGGGGGGCATATACGCAGTATTTT. Its translation is CASSSASGGAYTQYF. The full variable domain, with the rest looked up from reference TRBV5-1 and TRBJ2-3, is KAGVTQTPRYLIKTRGQQVTLSCSPISGHRSVSWYQQTPGQGLQFLFEYFSETQRNKGNFPGRFSGRQFSNSRSEMNVSTLELGDSALYLCASSSASGGAYTQYFGPGTRLTVL.

This clonotype was counted ten times or more. This chain connects TRBV9 to TRBJ1-5; D uncertain. The CDR3 is made up of 15 amino acids. Germline loops: CDR1 SGDLS, CDR2 YYNGEE. Trimming took 2 bases from V and 5 from J, leaving 14 bases between them. The CDR3 nucleotides read TGTGCCAGCAGCGTCTCATCGGGTCCGGATCAGCCCCAGCATTTT. Translation: CASSVSSGPDQPQHF.

This clonotype has more than one count but fewer than ten. The V gene is TRBV10-3, the J gene TRBJ2-6; D remains ambiguous. Trimming left V 9 bases short and J 4 bases short, with 22 bases between. The CDR3 is made up of 17 amino acids. From germline, CDR1 is ENHRY and CDR2 SYGVKD. In DNA form, the CDR3 reads TGTGCCATAAATCGAGGCATAGACGGTCCCGGGGCCAACGTCCTGACTTTC. It translates to CAINRGIDGPGANVLTF.

The V and J genes are TRBV19 and TRBJ1-1; D unresolved. This CDR3 is 15 amino acids long. Trimming left V 10 bases short and J 0 bases short, with 18 bases between. Germline CDR1 and CDR2: LNHDA and SQIVND (reference sequence). CDR3 nucleotides: TGTGCCACGGGTGGACGGTACGCCATGAACACTGAAGCTTTCTTT. Its translation is CATGGRYAMNTEAFF.

This clonotype was counted at least ten times. The chain employs TRBV12-3 or TRBV12-4 and TRBJ1-2; 9 bases fit TRBD1. The CDR3 totals 14 residues. V dropped 6 bases and J dropped 6; count of bases not matched to a gene: 8. The CDR3 DNA is TGTGCCAGCAGCCCGGAGGGACAGGGAAATGGCTACACCTTC. This codes for CASSPEGQGNGYTF.

This clonotype was counted a few times. This chain joins TRBV7-9 and TRBJ2-7, with 8 nucleotides matching TRBD1. Per germline, CDR1 SEHNR and CDR2 FQNEAQ (reference sequence). This CDR3 is 14 amino acids long. J was trimmed by 3 bases and V by 5 bases; bases with no gene match: 6. This CDR3 reads CASSMQGALYEQYF. The CDR3 bases are TGTGCCAGCAGCATGCAGGGGGCCCTCTACGAGCAGTACTTC.

This clonotype was recorded many times. The rearrangement links TRBV25-1 to TRBJ2-5; 10 bases align to TRBD1. Losses at the gene ends were 6 bases for V and 5 bases for J; bases not matched to a gene: 9. CDR1 is MGHDK, CDR2 SYGVNS, per germline. This CDR3 has 15 residues. DNA of the CDR3: TGTGCCAGCAGCGGGGGACAGGGGCCGGGGGAGACCCAGTACTTC. Encoded protein: CASSGGQGPGETQYF.

The rearrangement joins TRBV5-1 to TRBJ2-3; tentatively, D is TRBD2 (6 bases). Trimming pared 0 bases from V and 4 bases from J, leaving 9 bases between. This CDR3 spans 14 amino acids. Looked up from germline, CDR1 is SGHRS and CDR2 is YFSETQ. This CDR3 reads CASSLEVAADTQYF. CDR3 bases: TGCGCCAGCAGCTTGGAGGTAGCGGCAGATACGCAGTATTTT.

The V gene is TRBV19, the J gene TRBJ2-7; D assignment may be TRBD1 or TRBD2 (5 bases each). Germline V CDR1 and CDR2: LNHDA, SQIVND (reference sequence). V gave up 3 bases and J gave up 3 bases, with 9 bases separating them. This CDR3 has 13 amino acids. The CDR3 DNA is TGTGCCAGTAGTATGGGACCCCACTACGAGCAGTACTTC. This sequence encodes CASSMGPHYEQYF. Full variable domain (remainder filled in from reference TRBV19 and TRBJ2-7): DGGITQSPKYLFRKEGQNVTLSCEQNLNHDAMYWYRQDPGQGLRLIYYSQIVNDFQKGDIAEGYSVSREKKESFPLTVTSAQKNPTAFYLCASSMGPHYEQYFGPGTRLTVT.

In its sample, this clonotype was seen a few times. A much bigger clone sits one base away, suggesting this may be a read error. V usage is TRBV13 and J usage is TRBJ2-7; 8 bases map to TRBD1. CDR1 and CDR2 from the germline V gene are PRHDT and FYEKMQ (reference sequence). There are 17 residues in the CDR3. The V gene end was trimmed by 6 bases and the J gene end by 0 bases; junction bases not matched to a gene: 13. DNA of the CDR3: TGTGCCAGCAGATCTGGACAGGGCTGGGGAAGCTCCTACGAGCAGTACTTC. It encodes CASRSGQGWGSSYEQYF.

The CDR3 protein is CASSPRTGTGLYEQYF. The CDR3, as DNA: TGTGCCAGCAGCCCAAGAACCGGGACAGGGTTGTACGAGCAGTACTTC. The chain is built from TRBV7-3 and TRBJ2-7; TRBD1 matches 9 bases. The CDR3 runs to 16 residues. V trimming: 5 bases; J trimming: 4 bases; junction bases outside the gene matches: 12. CDR1 SGHTA and CDR2 FQGTGA come from the germline V gene. The entire variable domain, with the rest obtained from reference TRBV7-3 and TRBJ2-7, is as follows: GAGVSQTPSNKVTEKGKYVELRCDPISGHTALYWYRQSLGQGPEFLIYFQGTGAADDSGLPNDRFFAVRPEGSVSTLKIQRTERGDSAVYLCASSPRTGTGLYEQYFGPGTRLTVT.

The rearrangement links TRBV11-2 to TRBJ1-2, with 8 bases identical to TRBD1. Germline CDR1 and CDR2: SGHAT and FQNNGV. The ends lost 3 bases at V and 8 bases at J; junction bases unmatched: 8. The CDR3 is 14 residues long. The CDR3 nucleotides read TGTGCCAGCAGCTTGGCAGGGGGCTTCCAAGGCTACACCTTC. It specifies CASSLAGGFQGYTF. Full variable domain (rest looked up from reference TRBV11-2 and TRBJ1-2): EAGVAQSPRYKIIEKRQSVAFWCNPISGHATLYWYQQILGQGPKLLIQFQNNGVVDDSQLPKDRFSAERLKGVDSTLKIQPAKLEDSAVYLCASSLAGGFQGYTFGSGTRLTVV.

This clonotype has ten or more counts. J is TRBJ1-2 and V is TRBV19; 10 nucleotides line up with TRBD1. This CDR3 contains 15 residues. Germline V CDR1 and CDR2: LNHDA, SQIVND (reference sequence). Unmatched junction bases numbered 10, after V lost 5 bases and J lost 7 bases. CDR3: CASSVGGQGRIGYTF. The CDR3 coding sequence is TGTGCCAGTAGTGTTGGGGGACAGGGGAGGATTGGCTACACCTTC.